This T cell receptor beta chain comes out of a study of human CD8 memory T cell subsets. A word on this clonotype: Its specificity is unknown.

Findings and limits, study-wide: It was only the T cell receptor beta chains that the study sequenced.

The stem-like memory CD8+ T cells (TSTEM) had a CCR7+ PD-1- TIGIT- phenotype. TCR beta libraries were made by UMI-labeled 5' RACE. With the 5' RACE reads reprocessed, TCRdb shows one record per CDR3 protein and no DNA. This listing includes some 7,300 distinct CDR3 sequences. From germline, CDR1 is LNHNV and CDR2 YYDKDF (reference sequence). This CDR3 contains 19 residues. V gene TRBV15 combines with J gene TRBJ1-4; TCRdb picks TRBD1, but there is no DNA to check that call. The receptor comes from a human donor in good health. The specimen sequenced was CD8+ stem-like memory T cells (TSCM and TCM) sorted from PBMCs. Documented subset: stem-like memory CD8 T cells (TSTEM), CCR7+ PD-1- TIGIT-. CDR3 residues: CATSPLGPGQAATNEKLFF.